This T cell receptor (beta chain) was found in a study of T cells in Graves' hyperthyroidism and ophthalmopathy. Study conclusions and caveats: Through a model of 13 V-J features, ophthalmopathy was separated from stable hyperthyroidism.

About this clonotype itself: The antigen is undetermined.

Germline V gives CDR1 DFQATT, CDR2 SNEGSKA (reference sequence). The J segment lost 7 bases and the V segment lost 8 bases, leaving 8 bases of the junction unmatched. The CDR3 loop spans 13 amino acids. The TCR beta CDR3 regions underwent amplification using RNA transcripts as the source. An initial round of RT-PCR targeting the TCR CDR3 relied on the HTBI primer set. TCRdb analysed the multiplex PCR reads with MiXCR anew, one entry per CDR3 protein. This sample has 250,000 to 300,000 distinct CDR3 sequences, with roughly a fifth found just once. Any patient presenting with uncontrolled infection, other autoimmune disease, pregnancy or lactation was left out. The diagnostic basis comprised clinical symptoms, serum thyroxine and TRAb, thyroid ultrasound and orbital computed tomography. PBMCs were obtained from 10 ml fresh peripheral blood.

The receptor comes from a man aged 45-65 years with Graves' ophthalmopathy. This rearrangement joins TRBV20-1 to TRBJ2-7, with 13 positions matching TRBD2. Sequencing input: blood. The CDR3 is CSLVPGLAGEQYF. Here the CDR3 DNA reads TGCAGTTTGGTTCCGGGACTAGCGGGGGAGCAGTACTTC.